This T cell receptor beta chain was recorded in a study of PD-1 blockade in classical Hodgkin lymphoma. Study-level findings and limits: There remain no defined causes for the repertoire differences, which possibly reflect disease activity or prior therapy. The study reported lower baseline TCR diversity in newly diagnosed patients than in healthy donors. Patients starting nivolumab less than 1 year after ASCT had lower diversity and were excluded from later analyses.

With no exception, relapse followed autologous stem cell transplantation in all patients, and brentuximab vedotin exposure varied. This CDR3 has 13 residues. V was clipped by 2 bases and J by 8 bases; unmatched bases: 2. Germline CDR1 reads LNHDA; CDR2 reads SQIVND (reference sequence). This clone has only one observation. Its specificity is unknown. Only in-frame clones appear in the TCRdb table, and some are missing; sequencing was by immunoSEQ multiplex PCR. There are about 13,000 clones in the sample; 82% occur only once, and 3.5% to 5% lies in the top ten. This TCR came from a human donor with classical Hodgkin lymphoma. The chain links TRBV19 to TRBJ1-4; 7 bases map to TRBD1. Sequencing was performed on peripheral blood mononuclear cells (PBMCs), taken at baseline. The CDR3 DNA sequence: TGTGCCAGTAGTATAATGGACAGGGAAAAACTGTTTTTT. Amino acid sequence: CASSIMDREKLFF.